Below, 10 T cell receptor beta chains from the same sample are listed, as sequenced in a study of spatial heterogeneity in lung cancer. Each CDR3 protein gets one entry after TCRdb re-called the 5' RACE reads with MiXCR. The table includes some 52,000 distinct CDR3 sequences, around 6.7% detected once. Time point defined: sample taken at primary tumor resection. Material for sequencing was whole RNA from tumor, nontumor lung or frozen PBMC, left unsorted. This material consisted of PBMCs, taken at surgery. The origin of the receptors is a female donor with early-stage non-small cell lung cancer.

This clonotype was counted at least ten times. CDR3 in DNA: TGTGCCAGCAGCCTAGCGGGAGGAGGACGTCTCTACAATGAGCAGTTCTTC. This sequence encodes CASSLAGGGRLYNEQFF. This chain joins TRBV11-3 and TRBJ2-1, with TRBD2 matching over 11 bases. CDR3 length equals 17 residues. Germline trimming cut 5 bases from V and 3 bases from J; bases unmatched to any gene: 9. Germline values: CDR1 SGHNT, CDR2 YENEEA.

Worth noting for this clonotype: With a much larger clone just one base away, this may be a read error. The rearrangement uses TRBV2 and TRBJ2-5; 7 nucleotides align to TRBD1. The CDR3 runs to 13 residues. Per germline, CDR1 SNHLY and CDR2 FYNNEI. In DNA, the CDR3 is TGTGCCAACAGTGCAAACAGGGGTGAGACCCAGTACTTC. Its translation: CANSANRGETQYF.

The chain recombines TRBV28 with TRBJ1-2; 9 positions agree with TRBD1. The CDR3 spans 16 residues. Germline-derived CDR1 and CDR2 are MDHEN and SYDVKM. Unmatched junction bases numbered 14, after V lost 7 bases and J lost 5 bases. Here the CDR3 reads CASTTGGGTGKYGYTF. CDR3 nucleotides: TGTGCCAGCACCACAGGGGGCGGAACCGGCAAGTATGGCTACACCTTC.

Ten or more counts support this clonotype. The V call is TRBV18, the J call TRBJ2-1; 13 nucleotides agree with TRBD2. Per the germline V gene, CDR1 is KGHSH and CDR2 is LQKENI. This CDR3 is 15 amino acids long. Trimming at V came to 2 bases and at J to 9 bases, leaving 4 bases not matched to a gene. The DNA of the CDR3 is TGTGCCAGCTCACCAGGACTAGCGGGGGACATTGAGCAGTTCTTC. Translation: CASSPGLAGDIEQFF.

In this sample, this clonotype turned up a few times. The rearrangement uses TRBV20-1 and TRBJ2-1; D not certain. This CDR3 comprises 12 residues. V dropped 6 bases and J dropped 10 bases, with 16 bases sitting between them. CDR1 is DFQATT, CDR2 SNEGSKA, per germline (reference sequence). CDR3 coding DNA: TGCAGTGCCCCGAGCGACGGGCAAGAGCAGTTCTTC. Protein: CSAPSDGQEQFF.

The sample holds many counts of this clonotype. The chain employs TRBV6-1 and TRBJ2-3; tentative D call: TRBD2 (5 bases). CDR1 and CDR2 (germline): MNHNS, SASEGT. CDR3 length: 14 residues. V lost 9 bases to trimming and J lost 0 bases, with 13 bases between them. CDR3 amino acids: CASAEGRSTDTQYF. In nucleotides, the CDR3 is TGTGCCAGTGCCGAGGGCAGGAGCACAGATACGCAGTATTTT.

This clonotype was seen repeatedly, ten times or more. V gene TRBV2 combines with J gene TRBJ1-1, with 7 positions matching TRBD1. The germline V gene encodes CDR1 SNHLY and CDR2 FYNNEI. J gave up 8 bases and V 0 bases, and 9 bases lay outside the gene matches. The CDR3 consists of 15 residues. For the CDR3, the DNA is TGTGCCAGCAGTGAAGCCGTAGGGGGCGCGAAGGAAGCTTTCTTT. Residues: CASSEAVGGAKEAFF.

This clonotype has ten or more counts. The V call is TRBV5-1, the J call TRBJ2-3, with 8 bases fitting TRBD1. Germline V gene lookup returns CDR1 SGHRS and CDR2 YFSETQ. V lost 5 bases and J lost 6; bases outside the gene matches: 11. This CDR3 is 15 amino acids long. The CDR3 loop reads CASSYSGTGFDTQYF. As DNA, the CDR3 is TGCGCCAGCAGTTATTCGGGGACAGGCTTTGATACGCAGTATTTT.

This clonotype showed up many times. This rearrangement joins TRBV20-1 to TRBJ1-1; no clear D. Germline values: CDR1 DFQATT, CDR2 SNEGSKA (reference sequence). The V end was cut by 4 bases, the J end by 1 base, with 4 bases between. This CDR3 region has 11 residues. CDR3 region: CSATGNTEAFF. The CDR3, as DNA: TGCAGTGCTACGGGGAACACTGAAGCTTTCTTT.

The chain carries TRBV20-1 and TRBJ2-4; 8 positions match TRBD2. This CDR3 has 13 amino acids. J was trimmed by 11 bases and V by 3 bases; bases with no gene match: 9. Germline CDR1 reads DFQATT; CDR2 reads SNEGSKA (reference sequence). For the CDR3, the DNA is TGCAGTGCTAGCCCGGGAGGGCACCCGCTTCAGTACTTC. Translated: CSASPGGHPLQYF.